This TCR beta chain appears in the sequencing data of a study of early T cells in non-severe SARS-CoV-2 infection. This clonotype occurred many times. Individually, cDNA molecules had unique molecular identifiers attached to them. Via MiXCR, TCRdb re-called the 5' RACE reads, giving one row per CDR3 protein. The sample shows 70,000 or so distinct CDR3 sequences, over 9% of them seen only once. The V end was cut by 3 bases, the J end by 4 bases, with 14 bases between. CDR3 size: 14 residues. From germline, CDR1 is DFQATT and CDR2 SNEGSKA (reference sequence). The material sequenced was whole blood. The V call is TRBV20-1, the J call TRBJ2-3; TRBD1 or TRBD2 may be the D gene (6 bases each). The TCR originated in an adult who was a healthcare worker with PCR-confirmed SARS-CoV-2 infection or an uninfected control (not recorded which). The CDR3 reads CSARRVEGADTQYF. CDR3 DNA: TGCAGTGCTAGGAGGGTGGAGGGGGCAGATACGCAGTATTTT.